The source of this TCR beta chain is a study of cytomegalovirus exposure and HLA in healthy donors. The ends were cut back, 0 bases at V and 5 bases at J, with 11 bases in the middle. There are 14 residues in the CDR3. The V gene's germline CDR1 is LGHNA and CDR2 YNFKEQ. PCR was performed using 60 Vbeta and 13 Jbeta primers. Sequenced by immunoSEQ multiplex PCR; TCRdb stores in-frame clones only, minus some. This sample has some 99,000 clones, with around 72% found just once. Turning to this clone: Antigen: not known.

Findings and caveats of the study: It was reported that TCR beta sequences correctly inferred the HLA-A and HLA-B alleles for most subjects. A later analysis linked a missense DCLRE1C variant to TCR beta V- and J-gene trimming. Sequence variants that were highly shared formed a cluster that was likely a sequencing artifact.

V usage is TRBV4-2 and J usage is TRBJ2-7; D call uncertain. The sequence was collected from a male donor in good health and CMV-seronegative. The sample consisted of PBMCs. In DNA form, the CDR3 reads TGTGCCAGCAGCCAAGAGGTGCCGGTAGACGAGCAGTACTTC. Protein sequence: CASSQEVPVDEQYF.